The 5 T cell receptor beta chains listed next were all sequenced from one sample in a study of T cell changes during pregnancy in multiple sclerosis. Assay: immunoSEQ multiplex PCR; the TCRdb copy retains only in-frame clones and omits some. The profile shows more than 90,000 clones, about 94% of them singletons. The source material was peripheral blood, sampled in the third trimester of pregnancy. The receptors here all came from a female donor with multiple sclerosis, enrolled in a pregnancy study.

This chain connects TRBV6-6 to TRBJ1-5, with TRBD1 matching over 10 bases. CDR3 size: 16 residues. CDR1 and CDR2 from the germline V gene are MNHNY and SVGAGI (reference sequence). J gave up 4 bases and V 0 bases, and 3 bases lay outside the gene matches. In nucleotides, the CDR3 is TGTGCCAGCAGTTACTCGCGGGACAGGGGTAATCAGCCCCAGCATTTT. Amino acid sequence: CASSYSRDRGNQPQHF.

The chain employs TRBV6-6 and TRBJ1-5; 8 positions agree with TRBD1. The CDR3 covers 15 residues. Germline V CDR1 and CDR2: MNHNY, SVGAGI (reference sequence). After removal of 5 bases from V and 6 bases from J, the junction contained 9 bases not matched to a gene. CDR3 DNA sequence: TGTGCCAGCAGTCCCCCAGGACAGGGCGGTCAGCCCCAGCATTTT. This codes for CASSPPGQGGQPQHF.

The genes are TRBV29-1 and TRBJ2-1; D might be TRBD2 (5 bases). The germline CDR1 and CDR2 sequences are SQVTM and ANQGSEA. This CDR3 spans 13 amino acids. V gave up 7 bases and J gave up 8 bases, with 18 bases separating them. CDR3 in amino acids: CSAGRVAGDEQFF. The DNA of the CDR3 is TGCAGCGCCGGTAGGGTCGCGGGCGATGAGCAGTTCTTC.

The V gene is TRBV5-1, the J gene TRBJ2-5; 7 bases fit TRBD1. The junction had 10 bases not matched to a gene; V was cut back by 4 bases and J by 4 bases. Germline V gene data show CDR1 as SGHRS and CDR2 as YFSETQ. The CDR3 extends over 15 amino acids. CDR3 residues: CASSQLGTALETQYF. CDR3 coding DNA: TGCGCCAGCAGCCAGCTCGGGACAGCCCTAGAGACCCAGTACTTC.

This sequence joins TRBV7-9 and TRBJ1-1; 7 nucleotides match TRBD1. The CDR3 spans 14 residues. V lost 5 bases to trimming and J lost 2 bases; unmatched junction nucleotides: 5. Germline V gene lookup returns CDR1 SEHNR and CDR2 FQNEAQ (reference sequence). CDR3: CASSPRQGNTEAFF. The CDR3 DNA sequence: TGTGCCAGCAGCCCTCGACAGGGAAACACTGAAGCTTTCTTT.